The next 23 T cell receptor beta chains were all read from a single sample in a study of spatial heterogeneity in lung cancer. These receptors are not linked to any known antigen. MiXCR, run by TCRdb on the 5' RACE reads, gives a single entry per CDR3 protein. The table records about 13,000 distinct CDR3 sequences, 3% to 4.5% of them present only once. The study, taken as a whole, reports: In tumors, expanded intratumoral alpha and beta TCR counts tracked mutation counts.

Time point described: sample taken at primary tumor resection. The sequences come from lung tumor tissue, collected at surgery. These receptors all stem from a male donor with early-stage non-small cell lung cancer.

This clonotype was observed a handful of times. V is TRBV6-2 or TRBV6-3 and J is TRBJ1-2; TRBD1 matches at 8 bases. CDR1 MNHEY and CDR2 SVGEGT come from the germline V gene. This CDR3 spans 15 amino acids. After removal of 6 bases from V and 12 bases from J, the junction contained 18 bases not matched to a gene. CDR3: CASSRTGQGSGGDTF. DNA for the CDR3: TGTGCCAGCAGCCGAACCGGACAGGGTTCAGGAGGCGACACCTTC.

This clonotype has a count of ten or more. The rearrangement links TRBV20-1 to TRBJ2-1; possible D gene TRBD2, 5 bases. CDR1 and CDR2 from the germline V gene are DFQATT and SNEGSKA (reference sequence). Trimming removed 0 bases from V and 2 bases from J, with 14 bases in between. The CDR3 spans 16 residues. The CDR3 reads CSARDLVRDPYNEQFF. CDR3 sequence (DNA): TGCAGTGCTAGAGATTTAGTACGGGATCCCTACAATGAGCAGTTCTTC.

This clonotype is medium-sized in the sample. The CDR3 region has the DNA TGTGCCAGCAGCCAGCAGACTGGGAACACTGAAGCTTTCTTT. Protein sequence: CASSQQTGNTEAFF. The J gene is TRBJ1-1, the V gene TRBV7-8; D ambiguous. This CDR3 is built from 14 residues. The germline V gene encodes CDR1 SGHVS and CDR2 FQNEAQ. Trimming removed 5 bases from V and 1 base from J, with 11 bases in between. The variable domain in full, with the rest retrieved from reference TRBV7-8 and TRBJ1-1, is GAGVSQSPRYKVAKRGQDVALRCDPISGHVSLFWYQQALGQGPEFLTYFQNEAQLDKSGLPSDRFFAERPEGSVSTLKIQRTQQEDSAVYLCASSQQTGNTEAFFGQGTRLTVV.

In this sample, this clonotype turned up many times. This chain uses TRBV2 with TRBJ2-2; D not resolved. V was pared by 3 bases and J by 0 bases, with 14 bases between. Germline V gene data show CDR1 as SNHLY and CDR2 as FYNNEI. CDR3 size: 17 residues. CDR3 region: CASSDFPRQTNTGELFF. CDR3 in DNA: TGTGCCAGCAGTGACTTCCCCCGGCAGACGAACACCGGGGAGCTGTTTTTT.

With regard to this clonotype: This clone may be a read error of a much larger clone one base away. This sequence joins TRBV10-3 and TRBJ1-2; 9 bases match TRBD1. The CDR3 length is 12 residues. Germline assignment: CDR1 ENHRY and CDR2 SYGVKD. CDR3 nucleotides: TGTGCCATCAGTGGGGACAGGGAGGTCTACAACTTC. Translated: CAISGDREVYNF.

This clonotype has a count of ten or more. J is TRBJ1-5 and V is TRBV7-9; D uncertain. V lost 3 bases to trimming and J lost 7 bases, with 7 bases between them. Germline CDR1 reads SEHNR; CDR2 reads FQNEAQ (reference sequence). The CDR3 loop spans 12 amino acids. CDR3 region: CASSFDFQPQHF. For the CDR3, the DNA is TGTGCCAGCAGCTTTGATTTCCAGCCCCAGCATTTT.

By proportion, this clonotype is medium-sized (0.01 to 0.1%). V gene TRBV11-2 combines with J gene TRBJ2-5; TRBD2 might be the D (6 bases). Deletions cut 5 bases from V and 8 bases from J, with 18 bases between. Looked up from germline, CDR1 is SGHAT and CDR2 is FQNNGV. This CDR3 has 14 residues. Here the CDR3 DNA reads TGTGCCAGCAGCCCGGACTACCAAGACGGAACCCAGTACTTC. Amino acid sequence: CASSPDYQDGTQYF.

This clonotype occurred many times. The chain recombines TRBV20-1 with TRBJ1-5, with unresolved D. With 5 bases removed from V and 4 bases from J, the gap between germline ends came to 12 bases. The length of the CDR3 is 13 residues. Germline CDR1 is DFQATT and CDR2 is SNEGSKA (reference sequence). The CDR3 nucleotides read TGCAGTGCTGACGACGGACCGAATCAGCCCCAGCATTTT. Its protein product is CSADDGPNQPQHF.

This clonotype showed up many times. The V call is TRBV19, the J call TRBJ1-2; D call uncertain. Germline-derived CDR1 and CDR2 are LNHDA and SQIVND (reference sequence). There are 16 residues in the CDR3. Trimming pared 2 bases from V and 3 bases from J, leaving 16 bases between. DNA of the CDR3: TGTGCCAGTAGTATAAGTCATTCAAGTGTTCACTATGGCTACACCTTC. It encodes CASSISHSSVHYGYTF.

Details on this clonotype: A clone one base away is much larger, so this may be a read error. CDR3 sequence: CASSPRQTYGDTF. The CDR3, as DNA: TGTGCCAGCAGCCCTCGACAGACATATGGCGACACCTTC. The chain employs TRBV7-2 and TRBJ1-2, with D possibly TRBD1 on 5 matching bases. Germline V gives CDR1 SGHTA, CDR2 FQGNSA. The CDR3 totals 13 residues. The full variable domain, completed using reference TRBV7-2 and TRBJ1-2, is GAGVSQSPSNKVTEKGKDVELRCDPISGHTALYWYRQSLGQGLEFLIYFQGNSAPDKSGLPSDRFSAERTGGSVSTLTIQRTQQEDSAVYLCASSPRQTYGDTFGSGTRLTVV.

In its sample, this clonotype ranks as medium-sized (0.01 to 0.1%). V and J are TRBV3-1 and TRBJ1-4; D is possibly TRBD1 (5 bases). The germline gives CDR1 LGHDT, CDR2 YNNKEL (reference sequence). Trimming left V 5 bases short and J 8 bases short, with 15 bases between. This CDR3 comprises 14 residues. The CDR3 DNA is TGTGCCAGCAGCGAACAGGCTTACGAGGAAAAACTGTTTTTT. Protein product: CASSEQAYEEKLFF.

This clonotype has just a few counts. V gene TRBV7-2 combines with J gene TRBJ2-2, with 8 bases matching TRBD2. The CDR3 totals 13 residues. Germline V gene sequence: CDR1 SGHTA, CDR2 FQGNSA. V was clipped by 4 bases and J by 6 bases; unmatched bases: 1. The CDR3 reads CASSWRGAGELFF. The CDR3, as DNA: TGTGCCAGCAGCTGGCGGGGGGCCGGGGAGCTGTTTTTT.

This clonotype has ten or more counts. This chain uses TRBV20-1 with TRBJ1-3; weak D call: TRBD1 (5 bases). V lost 5 bases to trimming and J lost 9 bases, with 14 bases between them. CDR1 is DFQATT and CDR2 is SNEGSKA in the germline V gene (reference sequence). The CDR3 has 12 residues. The CDR3 bases are TGCAGTGCTGCTTGGGACGCTGGCACCATATATTTT. Amino acid sequence: CSAAWDAGTIYF.

This clonotype was seen many times. The V call is TRBV3-1, the J call TRBJ2-1; D gene uncertain. This CDR3 comprises 15 residues. V was shortened by 1 base and J by 7 bases, with 14 bases between the two germline ends. Germline values: CDR1 LGHDT, CDR2 YNNKEL (reference sequence). This CDR3 is CASSQGRAQGNEQFF. For the CDR3, the DNA is TGTGCCAGCAGCCAAGGTCGCGCCCAAGGGAATGAGCAGTTCTTC.

By sample share, this clonotype is medium-sized. The chain uses TRBV20-1 and TRBJ2-2; D remains ambiguous. Germline V gene sequence: CDR1 DFQATT, CDR2 SNEGSKA (reference sequence). The CDR3 runs to 12 residues. The ends were cut back, 3 bases at V and 2 bases at J, with 4 bases in the middle. CDR3 residues: CSASGNTGELFF. The CDR3 coding sequence is TGCAGTGCTAGCGGAAACACCGGGGAGCTGTTTTTT.

Many counts were recorded for this clonotype. The chain has TRBV5-6 and TRBJ2-7; D is unclear. The germline V gene encodes CDR1 SGHDT and CDR2 YYEEEE. Trimming stripped 7 bases from V and 2 bases from J, with 19 bases between. The CDR3 covers 15 residues. The CDR3, as DNA: TGTGCCAGCTCCACCGGGCGTACCGTGACCTACGAGCAGTACGTC. It specifies CASSTGRTVTYEQYV.

This clonotype was counted at least ten times. This chain uses TRBV10-3 with TRBJ2-5; 16 bases map to TRBD2. Germline loops: CDR1 ENHRY, CDR2 SYGVKD. This CDR3 is built from 17 residues. V was pared by 11 bases and J by 1 base, with 10 bases of the junction left unmatched. As DNA, the CDR3 is TGTGCCGCCTCCGGGACTAGCGGGGGGGCCTCCCAAGAGACCCAGTACTTC. Translation gives CAASGTSGGASQETQYF.

There are many counts of this clonotype. The rearrangement uses TRBV5-1 and TRBJ2-2; weak D call: TRBD2 (6 bases). Trimming left V 7 bases short and J 4 bases short, with 17 bases between. Germline CDR1 is SGHRS and CDR2 is YFSETQ. The CDR3 contains 15 residues. The CDR3 sequence is CASGEAGRSTGELFF. The CDR3 DNA sequence: TGCGCCAGCGGAGAAGCGGGTAGGAGCACCGGGGAGCTGTTTTTT.

This clonotype has a count of ten or more. The rearrangement uses TRBV20-1 and TRBJ2-4; a weak D match, TRBD1 (6 bases). Trimming cost V 6 bases and J 3 bases, with 24 bases left between them. The germline gives CDR1 DFQATT, CDR2 SNEGSKA (reference sequence). The CDR3 runs 17 residues. CDR3 region: CSAPPGNRVDGKNIQYF. The CDR3 bases are TGCAGTGCCCCTCCCGGGAACAGGGTTGATGGCAAAAACATTCAGTACTTC.

In this sample, this clonotype turned up a few times. A much larger clone differs from this one at a single base, so this may be a read error. The chain recombines TRBV9 with TRBJ2-2; 8 nucleotides agree with TRBD1. The V gene's germline CDR1 is SGDLS and CDR2 YYNGEE. This CDR3 spans 14 amino acids. The V gene end was trimmed by 7 bases and the J gene end by 4 bases; junction bases not matched to a gene: 6. CDR3 residues: CASGTGGRTGELFF. The CDR3 DNA reads as TGTGCCAGCGGAACAGGGGGTCGCACCGGGGAGCTGTTTTTT.

At least ten counts were recorded for this clonotype. This sequence joins TRBV10-3 and TRBJ2-7; 10 nucleotides line up with TRBD2. The CDR3 is 14 amino acids. V lost 3 bases, J lost 5 bases, and 4 bases stayed unmatched. CDR1 is ENHRY and CDR2 is SYGVKD in the germline V gene. CDR3 nucleotides: TGTGCCATCAGTGATTCTAGCGGGAGACACGAGCAGTACTTC. Translating gives CAISDSSGRHEQYF.

This clonotype was observed at least ten times. The chain is built from TRBV18 and TRBJ1-2; a weak D match, TRBD1 (5 bases). Germline V gene lookup returns CDR1 KGHSH and CDR2 LQKENI. V lost 1 base, J lost 6 bases, and 15 bases lay in between. The CDR3 runs to 15 residues. CDR3 DNA: TGTGCCAGCTCACCACTCTTGGGGGAGTCACATGGCTACACCTTC. Its protein is CASSPLLGESHGYTF. Filled out from reference TRBV18 and TRBJ1-2, the complete variable domain reads NAGVMQNPRHLVRRRGQEARLRCSPMKGHSHVYWYRQLPEEGLKFMVYLQKENIIDESGMPKERFSAEFPKEGPSILRIQQVVRGDSAAYFCASSPLLGESHGYTFGSGTRLTVV.

This clonotype was observed many times. This rearrangement joins TRBV2 to TRBJ2-7, with TRBD1 as a possible D gene (6 bases). CDR3 length: 14 residues. V was clipped by 5 bases and J by 0 bases, with 11 bases between them. Germline CDR1 SNHLY, CDR2 FYNNEI. DNA for the CDR3: TGTGCCAGCAGTAACAGGGAGACCTCCTACGAGCAGTACTTC. It is translated as CASSNRETSYEQYF.